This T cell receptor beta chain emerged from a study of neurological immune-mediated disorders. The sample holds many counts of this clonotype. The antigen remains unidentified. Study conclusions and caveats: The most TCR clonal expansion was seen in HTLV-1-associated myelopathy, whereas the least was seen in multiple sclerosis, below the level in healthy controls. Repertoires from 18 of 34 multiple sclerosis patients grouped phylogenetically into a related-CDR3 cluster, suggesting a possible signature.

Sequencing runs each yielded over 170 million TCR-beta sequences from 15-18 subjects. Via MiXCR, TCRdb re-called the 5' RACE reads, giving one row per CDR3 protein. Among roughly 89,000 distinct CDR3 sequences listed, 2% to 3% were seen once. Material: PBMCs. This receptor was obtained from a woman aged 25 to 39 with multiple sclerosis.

The CDR3 region has the DNA TGTGCCAGCAGTCTCACGGGACCGCAGTTCTTC. It specifies CASSLTGPQFF. The V gene is TRBV28, the J gene TRBJ2-1; either TRBD1 or TRBD2 may supply D (5 bases each). The CDR3 runs 11 residues. Trimming removed 5 bases from V and 12 bases from J, with 11 bases in between. Germline V gene sequence: CDR1 MDHEN, CDR2 SYDVKM.